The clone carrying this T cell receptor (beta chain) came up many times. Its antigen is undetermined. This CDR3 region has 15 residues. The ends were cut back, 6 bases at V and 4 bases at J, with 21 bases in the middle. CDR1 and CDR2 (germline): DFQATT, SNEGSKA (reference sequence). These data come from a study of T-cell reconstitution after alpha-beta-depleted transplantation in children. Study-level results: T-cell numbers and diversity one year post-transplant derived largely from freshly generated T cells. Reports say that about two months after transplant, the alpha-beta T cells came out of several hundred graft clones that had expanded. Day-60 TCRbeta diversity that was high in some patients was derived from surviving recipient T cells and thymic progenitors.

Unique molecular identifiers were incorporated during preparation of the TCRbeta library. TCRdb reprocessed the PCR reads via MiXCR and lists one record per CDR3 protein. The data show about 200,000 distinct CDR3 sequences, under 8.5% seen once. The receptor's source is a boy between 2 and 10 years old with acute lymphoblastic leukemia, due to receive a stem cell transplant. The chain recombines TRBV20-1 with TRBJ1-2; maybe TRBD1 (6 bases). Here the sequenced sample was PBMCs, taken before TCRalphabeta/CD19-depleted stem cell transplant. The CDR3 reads CSALFILTGSYGYTF. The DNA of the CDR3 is TGCAGTGCATTATTTATCCTCACAGGGAGCTATGGCTACACCTTC.